This paragraph reports one TCR beta chain. This clone was picked up a small number of times. Which antigen it targets is not known. Base qualities are not recorded, but no much larger clone differs from it by a single base. This sample stems from a study of OX40 agonist ivuxolimab in advanced cancers. As for the study more broadly: The costimulatory receptor OX40 (CD134) was targeted by ivuxolimab, a fully human IgG2 agonistic monoclonal antibody. Intravenous ivuxolimab was administered to patients every 2 weeks at six dose levels: 0.01, 0.1, 0.3, 1.5, 3 and 10 mg/kg. Of the approximately 50 dose-escalation patients, hepatocellular carcinoma was present in roughly 19, melanoma in roughly 15, renal cell carcinoma in 9 and head and neck cancer in 9. In the dose-escalation cohort, roughly 80% of patients were male, and the mean age was around 60 years, with a range of about 23 to 80. Patients were allowed to have had prior anti-PD-1, anti-PD-L1 or anti-CTLA-4 therapy, and 40% of the dose-escalation patients had been treated with checkpoint inhibitors. Three dose-escalation patients achieved partial responses, one with hepatocellular carcinoma and two with cutaneous melanoma. The purpose of peripheral TCRbeta sequencing was to test whether ivuxolimab changed TCR sequence diversity and led to clonal T-cell expansion. The paper reports the monotherapy dose-escalation portion (N of about 56 patients) of the phase I ivuxolimab trial. Broad study findings and their caveats: After ivuxolimab, expanded clones were on average more numerous among CD8+ T cells than among CD4+ T cells. In the 0.1-3.0 mg/kg groups, partial responders were among the patients with the lowest normalized peripheral clonal expansion, particularly in CD8+ T cells. Which antigens the clonally expanded peripheral T cells were specific for was not determined. Low levels of normalized T-cell clonal expansion were also seen in some patients who did not respond. At doses of 0.1 to 3.0 mg/kg, clonal expansion of both CD4+ and CD8+ T cells in blood was seen between baseline and week 6.

For sequencing of the TCRbeta CDR3 region, genomic DNA was extracted from the sorted cells. TCRbeta CDR3 regions were sequenced using the immunoSEQ Assay. The clones in this table, taken by TCRdb from immuneACCESS, are in-frame only. Not every clone is retained; where verified, under half of the shortfall comes from an unresolved V gene, and the cause of the rest is unknown. The sample records 20,000 to 25,000 clones, around four fifths of which are singletons. The ten most abundant clones make up 50% to 60% of the sample. According to the germline V gene (reference sequence), CDR1 reads SEHNR and CDR2 reads FQNEAQ. Reading from cysteine to phenylalanine, the CDR3 counts 14 amino acids. Solely the CDR3 DNA is kept, with 42 bases framed from the first base. Relative to germline, V is 5 bases shorter and J is 4 bases shorter, with 15 bases between their ends. The trial excluded patients who had a history of autoimmune disease or who were on systemic immunosuppression. Peripheral blood for TCR sequencing was collected from all dose cohorts at baseline, on cycle 4 day 1, and on cycle 7 day 1. The samples were taken from a phase I, first-in-human, multicenter, open-label dose-escalation trial of ivuxolimab. Adults with locally advanced or metastatic melanoma, renal cell carcinoma, hepatocellular carcinoma or head and neck squamous cell carcinoma were enrolled in the trial. CD4+ and CD8+ T cells were sorted separately from peripheral blood before TCR sequencing.

The TCR was taken from an adult with an advanced solid tumor such as melanoma, head and neck, liver or kidney cancer. This sequence uses TRBV7-9 and TRBJ2-7, with the D gene not confidently named. The source was CD4+ or CD8+ T cells sorted from blood, collected in a trial of the OX40 agonist ivuxolimab. This receptor has the CDR3 CASSLGGDLYEQYF. The nucleotide sequence is given as TGTGCCAGCAGCCTAGGTGGAGATCTATACGAGCAGTACTTC. The CDR3 plus the reference TRBV7-9 and TRBJ2-7 genes for the other parts give the full variable domain: DTGVSQNPRHKITKRGQNVTFRCDPISEHNRLYWYRQTLGQGPEFLTYFQNEAQLEKSRLLSDRFSAERPKGSFSTLEIQRTEQGDSAMYLCASSLGGDLYEQYFGPGTRLTVT.